This T cell receptor beta chain was identified in a study of cytomegalovirus exposure and HLA in healthy donors. Study findings and constraints: There were some public TCRs occurring in many donors, but most TCR sequences were rare. Presence/absence analysis assumed near-uniform sequencing depth across donors. In a later analysis, HLA-C alleles had the fewest associated TCRs, DRB1 alleles the most.

This CDR3 has 16 amino acids. The germline CDR1 and CDR2 sequences are SNHLY and FYNNEI. With V trimmed by 5 bases and J by 1 base, 7 bases remained unmatched. As concerns this clone: Its specificity is unknown.

The study ran its PCR with 60 Vbeta and 13 Jbeta primers. TCRdb's table, derived via immunoSEQ multiplex PCR, lists solely in-frame clones and lacks some. The table for this sample gives about 74,000 clones. V and J are TRBV2 and TRBJ2-1; TRBD2 agrees at 8 bases. This TCR came from a female donor in good health and CMV-seropositive. The sample taken for sequencing was PBMCs. DNA for the CDR3: TGTGCCAGCAGTTCCTTCGGGAGGGGATCCTACAATGAGCAGTTCTTC. It translates to CASSSFGRGSYNEQFF.